This is a list of T cell receptor beta chains from one sample in a study of identical twins. A single record per CDR3 protein comes from TCRdb applying MiXCR to the 5' RACE reads. Here the sample spans under 400,000 distinct CDR3 sequences, 7% to 9.5% being singletons. Sequencing was done on a sample of naive T cells sorted from blood. These TCRs come from a woman between 50 and 59 years old in good health. CDR3s include the opening cysteine and the closing phenylalanine or tryptophan.

j_gene,v_gene,CDR3aa
TRBJ2-7,TRBV29-1,CSVIYGGSEYEQYF
TRBJ1-4,TRBV20-1,CSARAATNEKLFF
TRBJ1-5,TRBV4-1,CASSVVRGSNQPQHF
TRBJ1-3,TRBV12-3/TRBV12-4,CASRKTATGNTIYF
TRBJ2-7,TRBV5-5,CASSLGGQSSYEQYF
TRBJ2-2,TRBV11-3,CASSLSTGSNTGELFF
TRBJ1-2,TRBV30,CAWSVHGGTTYGYTF
TRBJ1-3,TRBV4-2,CASSPGRGSFSGNTIYF
TRBJ1-5,TRBV29-1,CSVAQGNQPQHF
TRBJ1-1,TRBV12-3/TRBV12-4,CASSLKLGTEAFF